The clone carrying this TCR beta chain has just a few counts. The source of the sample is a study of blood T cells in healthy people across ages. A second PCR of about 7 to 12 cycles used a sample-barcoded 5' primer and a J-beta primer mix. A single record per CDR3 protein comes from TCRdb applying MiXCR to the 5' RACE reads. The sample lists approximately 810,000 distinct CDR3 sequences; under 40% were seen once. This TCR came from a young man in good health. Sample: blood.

This CDR3 reads CSARVPSPQETQYF. The CDR3, as DNA: TGCAGTGCTAGAGTTCCTAGCCCCCAAGAGACCCAGTACTTC. V usage is TRBV20-1 and J usage is TRBJ2-5; a possible D gene is TRBD2 (5 bases). V lost 1 base and J lost 1, with 10 bases in between. This CDR3 is built from 14 residues. Germline V CDR1 and CDR2: DFQATT, SNEGSKA (reference sequence).